The 9 T cell receptor beta chains below were found in one sample sequenced in a study of blood T cell repertoires in COVID-19. The data were produced by immunoSEQ multiplex PCR, yet TCRdb's version contains in-frame clones alone and is incomplete. The table lists over 70,000 clones, roughly 89% of them singletons. The sequencing sample was made of peripheral blood. The origin of the receptors is a woman of 80 years or more with active or convalescent COVID-19.

The chain joins TRBV28 to TRBJ2-1; no firm D call. V was shortened by 3 bases and J by 0 bases, with 6 bases between the two germline ends. The CDR3 loop spans 14 amino acids. Germline V CDR1 and CDR2: MDHEN, SYDVKM. The CDR3 loop reads CASSFRSSYNEQFF. The CDR3 coding sequence is TGTGCCAGCAGTTTTAGGAGCTCCTACAATGAGCAGTTCTTC. The full variable domain, with the rest looked up from reference TRBV28 and TRBJ2-1, is DVKVTQSSRYLVKRTGEKVFLECVQDMDHENMFWYRQDPGLGLRLIYFSYDVKMKEKGDIPEGYSVSREKKERFSLILESASTNQTSMYLCASSFRSSYNEQFFGPGTRLTVL.

The chain is built from TRBV19 and TRBJ1-1, with TRBD1 matching over 7 bases. The CDR3 spans 14 residues. CDR1 and CDR2 from the germline V gene are LNHDA and SQIVND (reference sequence). V lost 5 bases and J lost 0; bases outside the gene matches: 3. DNA of the CDR3: TGTGCCAGTAGTGTACAGGGGTTGAACACTGAAGCTTTCTTT. It codes for CASSVQGLNTEAFF. The complete variable domain, with remaining parts taken from reference TRBV19 and TRBJ1-1, reads DGGITQSPKYLFRKEGQNVTLSCEQNLNHDAMYWYRQDPGQGLRLIYYSQIVNDFQKGDIAEGYSVSREKKESFPLTVTSAQKNPTAFYLCASSVQGLNTEAFFGQGTRLTVV.

This chain connects TRBV28 to TRBJ1-5, with 10 positions matching TRBD1. The germline CDR1 and CDR2 sequences are MDHEN and SYDVKM. This CDR3 has 16 amino acids. V was clipped by 10 bases and J by 3 bases; unmatched bases: 12. CDR3 sequence (DNA): TGTGCCATTCTGGCCAGGGACAGGGGCGACAATCAGCCCCAGCATTTT. Translation gives CAILARDRGDNQPQHF. Complete variable domain (other parts from reference TRBV28 and TRBJ1-5): DVKVTQSSRYLVKRTGEKVFLECVQDMDHENMFWYRQDPGLGLRLIYFSYDVKMKEKGDIPEGYSVSREKKERFSLILESASTNQTSMYLCAILARDRGDNQPQHFGDGTRLSIL.

The genes are TRBV6-2 or TRBV6-3 and TRBJ1-6; TRBD1 matches at 9 bases. V was pared by 6 bases and J by 12 bases, with 12 bases of the junction left unmatched. The CDR3 is 15 residues long. Germline CDR1 MNHEY, CDR2 SVGEGT. The DNA of the CDR3 is TGTGCCAGCAGCGCCCGAGGGACAGGGAGTGTACCCCTCCACTTT. It codes for CASSARGTGSVPLHF.

The genes are TRBV19 and TRBJ2-1; 8 bases line up with TRBD2. The germline gives CDR1 LNHDA, CDR2 SQIVND (reference sequence). The CDR3 is made up of 14 amino acids. J lost 5 bases, V lost 2 bases, and 2 bases had no gene match. In DNA form, the CDR3 reads TGTGCCAGTAGTATATCAGCGGGAGACAATGAGCAGTTCTTC. Translation gives CASSISAGDNEQFF.

The chain uses TRBV3-1 (or the pseudogene TRBV3-2) and TRBJ2-6; D is uncertain. The CDR3 loop spans 16 amino acids. Germline lookup yields CDR1 LGHDT and CDR2 YNNKEL (reference sequence). V was shortened by 0 bases and J by 1 base, with 7 bases between the two germline ends. The CDR3 loop reads CASSQDLSSGANVLTF. CDR3 DNA: TGTGCCAGCAGCCAAGATCTAAGTTCTGGGGCCAACGTCCTGACTTTC.

The V gene is TRBV9, the J gene TRBJ2-1; 10 bases agree with TRBD2. Germline values: CDR1 SGDLS, CDR2 YYNGEE. CDR3 size: 14 residues. Unmatched junction bases numbered 3, after V lost 4 bases and J lost 5 bases. CDR3 DNA sequence: TGTGCCAGCAGCACTGGACTAGCGGACAATGAGCAGTTCTTC. Residues: CASSTGLADNEQFF.

V and J are TRBV29-1 and TRBJ2-1; 7 positions match TRBD2. Germline CDR1 reads SQVTM; CDR2 reads ANQGSEA. Trimming took 4 bases from V and 4 from J; bases not matched to a gene: 10. The CDR3 totals 15 residues. The CDR3 sequence: CSVGRVAGAYNEQFF. In DNA form, the CDR3 reads TGCAGCGTTGGCCGAGTTGCGGGAGCTTACAATGAGCAGTTCTTC.

The CDR3 nucleotides are TGTGCCAGTAGTATCGGGACAGGGGTCTCTGGAAACACCATATATTTT. Residues: CASSIGTGVSGNTIYF. The genes are TRBV19 and TRBJ1-3; 10 bases map to TRBD1. Trimming took 3 bases from V and 0 from J; bases not matched to a gene: 2. Germline lookup yields CDR1 LNHDA and CDR2 SQIVND (reference sequence). This CDR3 has 16 amino acids.